This entry is about one T cell receptor (beta chain). This sample was included in a study of T cells in tuberculosis. Trimming stripped 0 bases from V and 7 bases from J, with 18 bases between. Germline-derived CDR1 and CDR2 are MNHEY and SVGAGI. The CDR3 extends over 16 amino acids. Clones were sequenced by immunoSEQ multiplex PCR, and TCRdb holds only the in-frame ones, with some missing. The sample gives approximately 57,000 clones, around 90% of which show up once; just over 20% is in the top ten. After thawing and overnight rest, PBMC were stained with GMM-loaded CD1B tetramer, viability dye and anti-CD3 for sorting. The CD1B tetramers carried C32 glucose monomycolate purified from Rhodococcus equi. Before cryopreservation, the sorted PBMC lost their CD14-expressing monocytes.

This chain connects TRBV6-5 to TRBJ2-5, with D tentatively TRBD1 (7 bases). The sequence was obtained from an adult woman with latent tuberculosis. The sequencing input was CD1b-GMM tetramer-negative cells sorted from PBMCs. CDR3 DNA sequence: TGTGCCAGCAGTTACTCAGGAGGGAGAGCAGGGGGGACCCAGTACTTC. Translated: CASSYSGGRAGGTQYF.